This T cell receptor (beta chain) was identified during a study of Ad26.COV2.S vaccination and SARS-CoV-2 variants. About the study: By the intramuscular route, Ad26.COV2.S was given once, or twice 56 days apart.

Comment on this clone: Its antigen is not identified.

TCRdb's copy holds only in-frame clones and misses some; the assay was immunoSEQ multiplex PCR. The sample has 440,000 or so clones, 92% seen once. Findings of the study overall: Recipients of vaccine and of placebo showed similar breadth of their non-spike TCR repertoires.

Treatment noted: some 20 received Ad26.COV2.S at low or high dose, single or two shots; about five received placebo; per-sample allocation not given. The samples date from day 63 after the first vaccine or placebo injection. In Boston, the donor was an adult between 18-55 years of age. The source material was peripheral blood, sampled in a trial of Ad26.COV2.S vaccine versus placebo. This receptor was obtained from a person aged 18-60 years who received the Ad26.COV2.S COVID-19 vaccine or a placebo.

The CDR3 nucleotides are TGTGCCAGCAGCCCCGACAGGGCTGGTGAAAAACTGTTTTTT. Its protein is CASSPDRAGEKLFF. V and J are TRBV7-9 and TRBJ1-4; 7 bases align to TRBD1. The CDR3 length is 14 residues. Germline values: CDR1 SEHNR, CDR2 FQNEAQ (reference sequence). V lost 5 bases and J lost 7; bases outside the gene matches: 7.